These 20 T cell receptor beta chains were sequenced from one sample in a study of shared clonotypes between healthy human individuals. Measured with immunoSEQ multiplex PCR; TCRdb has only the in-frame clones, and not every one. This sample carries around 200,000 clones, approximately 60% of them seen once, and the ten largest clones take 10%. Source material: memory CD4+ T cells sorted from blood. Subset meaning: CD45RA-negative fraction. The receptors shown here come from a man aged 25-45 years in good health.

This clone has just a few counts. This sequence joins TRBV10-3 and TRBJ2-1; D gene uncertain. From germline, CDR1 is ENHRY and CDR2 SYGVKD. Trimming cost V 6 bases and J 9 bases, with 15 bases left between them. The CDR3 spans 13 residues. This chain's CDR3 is CAIRRPEQGEQFF. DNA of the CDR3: TGTGCCATCAGAAGACCTGAGCAAGGTGAGCAGTTCTTC.

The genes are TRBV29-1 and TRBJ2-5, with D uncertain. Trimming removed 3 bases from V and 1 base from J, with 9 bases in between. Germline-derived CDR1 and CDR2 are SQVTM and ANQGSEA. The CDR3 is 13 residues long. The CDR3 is CSVELQTQETQYF. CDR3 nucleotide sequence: TGCAGCGTTGAGTTACAAACCCAAGAGACCCAGTACTTC.

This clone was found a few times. The CDR3 reads CASSLAPWRGGRVGEQYF. Here the CDR3 DNA reads TGTGCCAGCAGCTTAGCCCCGTGGAGGGGCGGGAGGGTGGGAGAGCAGTACTTC. This sequence joins TRBV11-2 and TRBJ2-7; the match to TRBD2 covers 9 bases. The CDR3 loop spans 18 amino acids. Unmatched junction bases numbered 17, after V lost 1 base and J lost 7 bases. Germline V gene lookup returns CDR1 SGHAT and CDR2 FQNNGV. The full variable domain, completed using reference TRBV11-2 and TRBJ2-7, is EAGVAQSPRYKIIEKRQSVAFWCNPISGHATLYWYQQILGQGPKLLIQFQNNGVVDDSQLPKDRFSAERLKGVDSTLKIQPAKLEDSAVYLCASSLAPWRGGRVGEQYFGPGTRLTVT.

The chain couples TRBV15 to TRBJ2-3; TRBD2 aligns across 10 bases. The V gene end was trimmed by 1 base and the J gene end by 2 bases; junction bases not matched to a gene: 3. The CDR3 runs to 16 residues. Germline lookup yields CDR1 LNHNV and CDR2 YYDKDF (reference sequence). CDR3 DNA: TGTGCCACCAGCAGAGCACTAGCGGGGAACACAGATACGCAGTATTTT. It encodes CATSRALAGNTDTQYF.

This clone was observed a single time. Here the CDR3 reads CAWVPWLEGRTRNEQYF. The CDR3 region has the DNA TGTGCCTGGGTGCCTTGGCTCGAGGGGAGGACGCGAAACGAGCAGTACTTC. The rearrangement links TRBV30 to TRBJ2-7, with a possible D match to TRBD2 (6 bases). CDR1 and CDR2 from the germline V gene are GTSNPN and SVGIG (reference sequence). The CDR3 contains 17 residues. The V and J ends lost 5 bases and 5 bases respectively, with 28 bases between them.

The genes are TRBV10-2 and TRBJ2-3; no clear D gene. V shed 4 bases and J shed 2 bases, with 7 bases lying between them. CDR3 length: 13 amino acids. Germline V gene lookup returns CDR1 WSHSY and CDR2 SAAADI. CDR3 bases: TGCGCCAGCAGTGTAACAGTCACAGATACGCAGTATTTT. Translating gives CASSVTVTDTQYF.

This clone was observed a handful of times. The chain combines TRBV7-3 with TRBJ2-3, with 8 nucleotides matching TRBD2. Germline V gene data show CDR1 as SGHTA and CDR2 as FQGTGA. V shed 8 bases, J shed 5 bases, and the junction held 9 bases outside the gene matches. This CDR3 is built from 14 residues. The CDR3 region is CASGPGLEVDTQYF. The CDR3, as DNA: TGTGCCAGCGGACCGGGACTAGAGGTAGATACGCAGTATTTT.

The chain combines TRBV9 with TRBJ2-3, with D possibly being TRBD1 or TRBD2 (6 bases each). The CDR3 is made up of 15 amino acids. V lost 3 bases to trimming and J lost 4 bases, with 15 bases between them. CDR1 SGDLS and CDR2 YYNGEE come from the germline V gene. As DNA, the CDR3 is TGTGCCAGCAGCGCAGAAATGAGGGGGGCAGATACGCAGTATTTT. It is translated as CASSAEMRGADTQYF.

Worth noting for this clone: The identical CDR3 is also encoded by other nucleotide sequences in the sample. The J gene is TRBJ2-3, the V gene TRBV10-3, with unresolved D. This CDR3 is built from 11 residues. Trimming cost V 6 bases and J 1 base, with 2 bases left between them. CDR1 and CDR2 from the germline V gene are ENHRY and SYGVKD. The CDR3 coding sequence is TGTGCCATCAGCCGCACAGATACGCAGTATTTT. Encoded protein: CAISRTDTQYF.

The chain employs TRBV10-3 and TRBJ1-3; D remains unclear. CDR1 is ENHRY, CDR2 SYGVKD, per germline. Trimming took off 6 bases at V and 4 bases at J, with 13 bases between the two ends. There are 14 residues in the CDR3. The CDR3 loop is CAIRAVGSGNTIYF. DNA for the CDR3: TGTGCCATCAGGGCCGTTGGTTCGGGAAACACCATATATTTT.

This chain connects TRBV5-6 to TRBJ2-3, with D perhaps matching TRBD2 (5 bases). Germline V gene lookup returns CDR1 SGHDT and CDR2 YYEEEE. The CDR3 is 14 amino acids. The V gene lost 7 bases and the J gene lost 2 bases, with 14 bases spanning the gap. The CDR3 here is CASLPSPFTDTQYF. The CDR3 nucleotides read TGTGCCAGCTTGCCTAGCCCCTTCACAGATACGCAGTATTTT. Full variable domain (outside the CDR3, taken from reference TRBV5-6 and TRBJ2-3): DAGVTQSPTHLIKTRGQQVTLRCSPKSGHDTVSWYQQALGQGPQFIFQYYEEEERQRGNFPDRFSGHQFPNYSSELNVNALLLGDSALYLCASLPSPFTDTQYFGPGTRLTVL.

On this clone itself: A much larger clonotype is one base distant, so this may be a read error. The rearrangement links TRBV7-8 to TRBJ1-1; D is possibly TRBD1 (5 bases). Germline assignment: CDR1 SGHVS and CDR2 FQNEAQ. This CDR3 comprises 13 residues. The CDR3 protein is CASSLGVNTEASF. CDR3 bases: TGTGCCAGCAGCCTAGGGGTGAACACTGAAGCTTCCTTT. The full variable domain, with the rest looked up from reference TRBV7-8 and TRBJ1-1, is GAGVSQSPRYKVAKRGQDVALRCDPISGHVSLFWYQQALGQGPEFLTYFQNEAQLDKSGLPSDRFFAERPEGSVSTLKIQRTQQEDSAVYLCASSLGVNTEASFGQGTRLTVV.

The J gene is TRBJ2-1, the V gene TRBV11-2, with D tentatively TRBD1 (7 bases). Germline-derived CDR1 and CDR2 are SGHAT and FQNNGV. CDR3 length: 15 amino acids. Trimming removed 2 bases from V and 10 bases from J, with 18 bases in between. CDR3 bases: TGTGCCAGCAGCTTAATCCGGGAGAGGGGGCGAGAGCAGTTCTTC. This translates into CASSLIRERGREQFF.

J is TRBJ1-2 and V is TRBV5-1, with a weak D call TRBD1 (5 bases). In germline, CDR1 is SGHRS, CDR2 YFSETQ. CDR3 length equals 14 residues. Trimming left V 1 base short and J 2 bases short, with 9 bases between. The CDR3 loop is CASSLTDTNYGYTF. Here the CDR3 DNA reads TGCGCCAGCAGCTTGACGGACACCAACTATGGCTACACCTTC.

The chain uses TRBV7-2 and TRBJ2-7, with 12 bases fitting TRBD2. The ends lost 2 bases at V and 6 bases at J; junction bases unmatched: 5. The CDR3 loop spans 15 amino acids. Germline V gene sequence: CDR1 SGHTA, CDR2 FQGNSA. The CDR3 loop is CASSLTGLAGLEQYF. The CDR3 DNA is TGTGCCAGCAGCTTAACCGGACTAGCGGGACTCGAGCAGTACTTC.

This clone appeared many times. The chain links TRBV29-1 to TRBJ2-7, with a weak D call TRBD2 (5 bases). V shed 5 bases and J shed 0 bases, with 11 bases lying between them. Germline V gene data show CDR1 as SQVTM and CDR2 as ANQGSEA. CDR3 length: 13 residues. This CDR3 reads CSVSGGSSYEQYF. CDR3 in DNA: TGCAGCGTTAGCGGAGGCTCCTCCTACGAGCAGTACTTC.

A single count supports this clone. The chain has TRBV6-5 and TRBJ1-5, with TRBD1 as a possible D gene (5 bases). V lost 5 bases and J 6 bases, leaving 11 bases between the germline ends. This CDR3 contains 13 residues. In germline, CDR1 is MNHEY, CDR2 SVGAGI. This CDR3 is CASSGQGSQPQHF. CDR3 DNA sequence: TGTGCCAGCAGTGGTCAGGGAAGTCAGCCCCAGCATTTT.

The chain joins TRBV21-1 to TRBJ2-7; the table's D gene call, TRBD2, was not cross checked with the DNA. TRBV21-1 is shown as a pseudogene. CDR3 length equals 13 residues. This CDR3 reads CASSKGPLDEQYF. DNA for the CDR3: TGTGCCAGCAGCAAAGGCCCATTAGACGAGCAGTACTTC.

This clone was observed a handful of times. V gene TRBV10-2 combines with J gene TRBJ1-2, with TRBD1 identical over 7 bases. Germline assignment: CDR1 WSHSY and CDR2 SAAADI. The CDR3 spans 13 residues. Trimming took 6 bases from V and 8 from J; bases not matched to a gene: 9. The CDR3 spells CASSWQGEGGYTF. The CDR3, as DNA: TGCGCCAGCAGCTGGCAGGGGGAAGGAGGCTACACCTTC.

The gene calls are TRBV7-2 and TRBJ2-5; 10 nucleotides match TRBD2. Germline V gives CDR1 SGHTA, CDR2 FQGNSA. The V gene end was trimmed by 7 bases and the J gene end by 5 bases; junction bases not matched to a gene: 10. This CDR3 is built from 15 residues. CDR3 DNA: TGTGCCAGCACCGCAGTAGCGGGAGGAGGGGAGACCCAGTACTTC. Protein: CASTAVAGGGETQYF.